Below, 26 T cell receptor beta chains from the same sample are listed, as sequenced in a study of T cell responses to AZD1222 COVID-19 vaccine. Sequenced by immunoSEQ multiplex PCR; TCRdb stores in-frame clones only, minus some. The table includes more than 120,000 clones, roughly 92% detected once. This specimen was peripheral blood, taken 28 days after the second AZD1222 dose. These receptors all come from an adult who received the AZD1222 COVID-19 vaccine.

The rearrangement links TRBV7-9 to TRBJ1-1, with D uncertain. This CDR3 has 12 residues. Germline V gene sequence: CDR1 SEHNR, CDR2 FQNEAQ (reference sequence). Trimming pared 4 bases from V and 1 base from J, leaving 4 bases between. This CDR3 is CASSYTNTEAFF. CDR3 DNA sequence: TGTGCCAGCAGCTACACGAACACTGAAGCTTTCTTT.

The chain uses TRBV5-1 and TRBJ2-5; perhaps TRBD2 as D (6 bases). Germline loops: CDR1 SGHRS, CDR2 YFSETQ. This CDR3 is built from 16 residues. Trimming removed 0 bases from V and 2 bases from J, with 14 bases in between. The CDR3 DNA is TGCGCCAGCAGCTTGGCGGGCCTGGCGGGGCAAGAGACCCAGTACTTC. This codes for CASSLAGLAGQETQYF. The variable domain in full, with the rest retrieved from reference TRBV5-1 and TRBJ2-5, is KAGVTQTPRYLIKTRGQQVTLSCSPISGHRSVSWYQQTPGQGLQFLFEYFSETQRNKGNFPGRFSGRQFSNSRSEMNVSTLELGDSALYLCASSLAGLAGQETQYFGPGTRLLVL.

The CDR3 reads CAWVVNTEAFF. The CDR3 DNA sequence: TGTGCCTGGGTCGTGAACACTGAAGCTTTCTTT. The chain has TRBV30 and TRBJ1-1; D not resolved. The CDR3 is made up of 11 amino acids. CDR1 and CDR2 (germline): GTSNPN, SVGIG (reference sequence). The V end lost 5 bases, the J end lost 0 bases, and 4 bases lay between the germline ends.

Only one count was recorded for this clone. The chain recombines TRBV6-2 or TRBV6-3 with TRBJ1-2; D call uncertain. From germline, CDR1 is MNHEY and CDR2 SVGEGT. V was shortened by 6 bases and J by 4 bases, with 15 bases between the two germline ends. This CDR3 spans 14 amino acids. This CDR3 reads CASSHPTFSYGYTF. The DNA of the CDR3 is TGTGCCAGCAGCCATCCGACTTTTTCCTATGGCTACACCTTC.

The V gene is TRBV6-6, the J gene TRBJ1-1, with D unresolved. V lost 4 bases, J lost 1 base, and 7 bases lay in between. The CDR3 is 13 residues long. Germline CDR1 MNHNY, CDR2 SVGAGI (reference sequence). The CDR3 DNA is TGTGCCAGCAGTTTAGTAGCGAACACTGAAGCTTTCTTT. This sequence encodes CASSLVANTEAFF.

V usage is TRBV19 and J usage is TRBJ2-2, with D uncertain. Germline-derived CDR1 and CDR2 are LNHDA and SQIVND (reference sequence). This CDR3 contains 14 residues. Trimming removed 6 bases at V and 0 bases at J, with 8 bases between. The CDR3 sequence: CASSETPNTGELFF. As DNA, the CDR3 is TGTGCCAGTAGCGAAACACCGAACACCGGGGAGCTGTTTTTT.

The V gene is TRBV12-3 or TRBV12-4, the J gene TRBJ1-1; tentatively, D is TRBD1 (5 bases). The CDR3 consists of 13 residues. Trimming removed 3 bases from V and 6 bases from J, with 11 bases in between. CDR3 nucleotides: TGTGCCAGCAGTTTGGCAGGGCTCTCTGAAGCTTTCTTT. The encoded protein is CASSLAGLSEAFF.

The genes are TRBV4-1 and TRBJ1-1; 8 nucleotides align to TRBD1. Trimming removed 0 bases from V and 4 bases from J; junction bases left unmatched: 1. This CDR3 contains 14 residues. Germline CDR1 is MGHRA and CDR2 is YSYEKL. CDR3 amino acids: CASSQDGQGTEAFF. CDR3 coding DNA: TGCGCCAGCAGCCAAGATGGACAGGGCACTGAAGCTTTCTTT.

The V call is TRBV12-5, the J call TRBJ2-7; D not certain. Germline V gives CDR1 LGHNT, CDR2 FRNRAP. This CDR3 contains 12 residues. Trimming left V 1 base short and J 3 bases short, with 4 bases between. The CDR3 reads CASGLENYEQYF. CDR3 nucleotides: TGTGCTAGTGGTTTGGAAAACTACGAGCAGTACTTC.

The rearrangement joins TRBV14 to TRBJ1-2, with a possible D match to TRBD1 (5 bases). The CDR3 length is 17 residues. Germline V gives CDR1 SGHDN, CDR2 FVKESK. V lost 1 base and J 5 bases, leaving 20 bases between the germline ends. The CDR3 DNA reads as TGTGCCAGCAGCCAAGTTTCTACTCCCGGGACGCTTTATGGCTACACCTTC. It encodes CASSQVSTPGTLYGYTF.

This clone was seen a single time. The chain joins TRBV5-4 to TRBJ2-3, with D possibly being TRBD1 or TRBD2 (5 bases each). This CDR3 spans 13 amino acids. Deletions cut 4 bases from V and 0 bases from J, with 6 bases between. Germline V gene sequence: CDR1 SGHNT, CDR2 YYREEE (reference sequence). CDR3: CASSGDSTDTQYF. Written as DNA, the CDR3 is TGTGCCAGCAGCGGGGACAGCACAGATACGCAGTATTTT.

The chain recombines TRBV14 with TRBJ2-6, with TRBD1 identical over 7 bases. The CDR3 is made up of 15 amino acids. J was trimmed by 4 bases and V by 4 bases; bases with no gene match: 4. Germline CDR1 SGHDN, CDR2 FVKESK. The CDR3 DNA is TGTGCCAGCAGCCCTACAGGGGCCGGGGCCAACGTCCTGACTTTC. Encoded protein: CASSPTGAGANVLTF.

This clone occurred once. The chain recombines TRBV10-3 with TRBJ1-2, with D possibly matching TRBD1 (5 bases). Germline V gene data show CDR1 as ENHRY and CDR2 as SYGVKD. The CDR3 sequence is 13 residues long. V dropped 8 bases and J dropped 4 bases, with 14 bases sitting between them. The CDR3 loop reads CAIGANAGYGYTF. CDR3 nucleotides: TGTGCCATCGGGGCGAACGCTGGCTATGGCTACACCTTC.

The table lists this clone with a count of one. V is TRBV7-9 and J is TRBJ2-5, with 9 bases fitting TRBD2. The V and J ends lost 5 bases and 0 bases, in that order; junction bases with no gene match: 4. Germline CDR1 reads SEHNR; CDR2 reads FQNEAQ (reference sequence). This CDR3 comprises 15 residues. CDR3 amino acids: CASSLSGSHQETQYF. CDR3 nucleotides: TGTGCCAGCAGCCTTAGCGGGAGCCACCAAGAGACCCAGTACTTC.

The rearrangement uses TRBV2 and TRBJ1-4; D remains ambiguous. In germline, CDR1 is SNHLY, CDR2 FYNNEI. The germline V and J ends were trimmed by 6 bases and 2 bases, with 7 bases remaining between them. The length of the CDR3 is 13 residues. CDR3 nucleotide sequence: TGTGCCAGCAGCCGTAGTACTAATGAAAAACTGTTTTTT. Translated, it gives CASSRSTNEKLFF.

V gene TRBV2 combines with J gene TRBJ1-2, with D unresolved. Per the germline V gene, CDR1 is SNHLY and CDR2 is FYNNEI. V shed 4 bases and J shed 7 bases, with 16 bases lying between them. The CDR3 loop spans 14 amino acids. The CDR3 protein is CASSATGRTFGYTF. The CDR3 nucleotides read TGTGCCAGCAGTGCCACCGGACGGACCTTTGGCTACACCTTC.

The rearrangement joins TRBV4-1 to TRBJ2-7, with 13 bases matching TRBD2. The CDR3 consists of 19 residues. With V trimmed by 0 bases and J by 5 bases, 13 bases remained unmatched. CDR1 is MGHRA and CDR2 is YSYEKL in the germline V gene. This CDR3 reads CASSQEGGLPGLAGHEQYF. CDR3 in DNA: TGCGCCAGCAGCCAAGAGGGGGGATTACCGGGACTAGCGGGGCACGAGCAGTACTTC.

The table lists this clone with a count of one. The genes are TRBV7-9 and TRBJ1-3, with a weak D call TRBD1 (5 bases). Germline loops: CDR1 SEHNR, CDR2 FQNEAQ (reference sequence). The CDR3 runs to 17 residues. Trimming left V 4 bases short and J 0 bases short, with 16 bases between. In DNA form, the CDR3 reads TGTGCCAGCAGCTCTTCGGGACGACGCAGCTCTGGAAACACCATATATTTT. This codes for CASSSSGRRSSGNTIYF.

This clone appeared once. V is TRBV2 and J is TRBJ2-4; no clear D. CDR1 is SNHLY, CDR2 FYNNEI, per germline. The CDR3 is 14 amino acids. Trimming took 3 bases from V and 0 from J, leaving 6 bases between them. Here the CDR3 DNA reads TGTGCCAGCAGTGATAGGATAGCCAAAAACATTCAGTACTTC. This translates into CASSDRIAKNIQYF.

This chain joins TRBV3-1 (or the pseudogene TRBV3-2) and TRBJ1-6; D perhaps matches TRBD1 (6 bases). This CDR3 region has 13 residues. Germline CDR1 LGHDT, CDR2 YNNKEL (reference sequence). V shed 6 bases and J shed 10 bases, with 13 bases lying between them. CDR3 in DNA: TGTGCCAGCAGAGCGGGGGGCCGGTCACCCCTCCACTTT. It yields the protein CASRAGGRSPLHF.

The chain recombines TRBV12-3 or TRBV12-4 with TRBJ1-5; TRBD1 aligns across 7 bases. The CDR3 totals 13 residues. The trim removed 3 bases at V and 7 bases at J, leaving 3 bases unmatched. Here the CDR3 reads CASSLTGRQPQHF. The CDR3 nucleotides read TGTGCCAGCAGTTTGACAGGGAGGCAGCCCCAGCATTTT.

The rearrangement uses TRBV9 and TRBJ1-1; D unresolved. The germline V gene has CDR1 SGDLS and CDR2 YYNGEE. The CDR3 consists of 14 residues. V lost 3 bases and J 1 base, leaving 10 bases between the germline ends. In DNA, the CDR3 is TGTGCCAGCAGCGCCGGTCTTAAGAACACTGAAGCTTTCTTT. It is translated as CASSAGLKNTEAFF.

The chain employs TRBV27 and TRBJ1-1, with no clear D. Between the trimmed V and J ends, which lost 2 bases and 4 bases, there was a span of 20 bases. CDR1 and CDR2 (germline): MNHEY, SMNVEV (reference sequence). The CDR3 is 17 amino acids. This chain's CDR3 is CASSLALRGISATEAFF. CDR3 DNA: TGTGCCAGCAGTTTAGCCCTCAGAGGGATAAGTGCCACTGAAGCTTTCTTT.

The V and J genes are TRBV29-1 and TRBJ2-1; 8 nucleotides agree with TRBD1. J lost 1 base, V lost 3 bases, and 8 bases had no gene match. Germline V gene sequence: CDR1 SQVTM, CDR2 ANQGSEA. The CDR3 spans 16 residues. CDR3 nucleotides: TGCAGCGTTGATCTCCGACAGGGGTTGTCCTACAATGAGCAGTTCTTC. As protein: CSVDLRQGLSYNEQFF.

Here the CDR3 DNA reads TGTGCCAGCAGTTTAGGTCAACTCCCGGGCGGCAATCAGCCCCAGCATTTT. Its protein is CASSLGQLPGGNQPQHF. V is TRBV27 and J is TRBJ1-5; D is ambiguous. The CDR3 is 17 amino acids. In germline, CDR1 is MNHEY, CDR2 SMNVEV (reference sequence). Trimming left V 2 bases short and J 2 bases short, with 16 bases between.

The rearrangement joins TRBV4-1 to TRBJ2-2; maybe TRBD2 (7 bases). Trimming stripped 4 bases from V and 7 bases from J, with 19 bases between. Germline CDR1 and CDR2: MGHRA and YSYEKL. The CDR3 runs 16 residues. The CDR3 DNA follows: TGCGCCAGCAGCCGCACTGACGGGGGGCGTCACGGGGAGCTGTTTTTT. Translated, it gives CASSRTDGGRHGELFF.